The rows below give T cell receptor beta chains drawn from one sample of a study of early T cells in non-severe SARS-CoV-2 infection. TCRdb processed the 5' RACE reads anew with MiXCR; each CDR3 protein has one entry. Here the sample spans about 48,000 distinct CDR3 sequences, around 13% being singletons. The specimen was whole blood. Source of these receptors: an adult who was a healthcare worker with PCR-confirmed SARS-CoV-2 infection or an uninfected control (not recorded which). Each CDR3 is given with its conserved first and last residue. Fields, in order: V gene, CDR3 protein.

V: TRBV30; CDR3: CAWMTNPNTEAFF
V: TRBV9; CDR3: CASSARRGLIGTDTQYF
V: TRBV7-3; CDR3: CASSLTAAPNYGYTF
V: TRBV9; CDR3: CASSAGQGAPDTQYF
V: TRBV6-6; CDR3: CASSYRTGVSNQPQHF
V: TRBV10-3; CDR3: CAISELPANYGYTF
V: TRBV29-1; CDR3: CSVQDRGIHEQYF
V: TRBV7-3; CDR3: CASSLTAQGEKQFF
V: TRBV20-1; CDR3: CSARATREGLHTQYF
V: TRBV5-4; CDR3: CASRLTSGGNIDEQYF
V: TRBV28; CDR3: CAIGTSGTGELFF
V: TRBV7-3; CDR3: CATGDGSGANVLTF
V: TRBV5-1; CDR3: CASSVARTDTQYF
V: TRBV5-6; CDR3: CASSFLGTGNEKLFF
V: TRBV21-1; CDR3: CASRPMGARNEQYF
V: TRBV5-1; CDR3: CASRQVPGNIQYF
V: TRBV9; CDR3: CASSVTTSNTEAFF
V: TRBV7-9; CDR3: CASSFLLSTGSNEQFF
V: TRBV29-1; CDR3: CSGTGRESTDTQYF
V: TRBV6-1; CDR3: CASSRQVVDTEAFF
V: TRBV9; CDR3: CASSSGGGDREQFF
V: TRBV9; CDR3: CASSVEGTNYGYTF
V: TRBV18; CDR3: CASEGQNIRNTEAFF
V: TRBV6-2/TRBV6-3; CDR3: CASSFYETQYF
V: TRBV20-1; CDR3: CSARLAGTYEQYF
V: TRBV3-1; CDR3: CASSQDRVRDTQYF
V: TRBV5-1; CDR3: CASSIRDPNTEAFF
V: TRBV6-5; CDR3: CASSYGRGYTDTQYF
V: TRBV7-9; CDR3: CASSLRQGMYNEQFF
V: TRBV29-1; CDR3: CSVDRGTNYGYTF
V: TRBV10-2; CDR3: CASSERAGGQFF
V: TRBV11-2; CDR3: CASSLRADGGPPYNEQFF